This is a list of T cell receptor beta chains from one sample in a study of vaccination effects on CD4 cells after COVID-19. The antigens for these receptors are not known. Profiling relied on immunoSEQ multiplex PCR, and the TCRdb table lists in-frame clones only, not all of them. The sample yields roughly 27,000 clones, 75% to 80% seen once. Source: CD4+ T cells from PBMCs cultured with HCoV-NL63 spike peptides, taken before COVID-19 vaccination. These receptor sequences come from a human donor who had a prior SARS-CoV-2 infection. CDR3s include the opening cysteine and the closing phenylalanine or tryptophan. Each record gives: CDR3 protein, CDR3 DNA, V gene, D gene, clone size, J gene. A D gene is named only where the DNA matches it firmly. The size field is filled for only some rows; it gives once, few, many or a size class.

CASRINRADGYTF,TGTGCCAGCAGGATTAACAGGGCTGATGGCTACACCTTC,TRBV6-5,NA,NA,TRBJ1-2
CASSSSPTGQYNEQFF,TGTGCCAGCAGCTCGTCCCCTACGGGACAGTACAATGAGCAGTTCTTC,TRBV5-4,TRBD1,NA,TRBJ2-1
CASSYVEKGQYF,TGTGCCAGCAGTTATGTGGAGAAGGGGCAGTACTTC,TRBV2,NA,NA,TRBJ2-7
CASSARTGMEYGYTF,TGTGCCAGCAGCGCCCGGACAGGGATGGAGTATGGCTACACCTTC,TRBV9,TRBD1,NA,TRBJ1-2
CASSFPGTPTGANVLTF,TGTGCCAGCAGCTTCCCCGGGACACCGACTGGGGCCAACGTCCTGACTTTC,TRBV5-4,NA,once,TRBJ2-6
CASSLVWGEKLFF,TGTGCCAGCAGCTTAGTGTGGGGAGAAAAACTGTTTTTT,TRBV7-2,NA,few,TRBJ1-4
CASSFLAGAAYEQYF,TGTGCCAGCAGCTTCCTAGCGGGGGCCGCCTACGAGCAGTACTTC,TRBV7-9,TRBD2,NA,TRBJ2-7
CASKDSPETPEAFF,TGCGCCAGCAAGGACAGCCCCGAAACGCCTGAAGCTTTCTTT,TRBV5-1,NA,NA,TRBJ1-1
CASSVSLSSGSNEKLFF,TGCGCCAGCAGTGTCAGTTTGTCGTCGGGGTCTAATGAAAAACTGTTTTTT,TRBV10-1,NA,NA,TRBJ1-4
CASSLENIQYF,TGTGCCAGCAGCTTGGAAAACATTCAGTACTTC,TRBV5-4,NA,NA,TRBJ2-4
CASGLERVSYEQYF,TGTGCCAGCGGACTAGAACGTGTCTCCTACGAGCAGTACTTC,TRBV2,TRBD2,NA,TRBJ2-7
CASSLVAGGPYEQYF,TGTGCCAGCAGCTTAGTAGCGGGGGGGCCCTACGAGCAGTACTTC,TRBV7-2,TRBD2,few,TRBJ2-7
CASSDLGLAGGFAHANEQFF,TGTGCCAGCAGTGATCTTGGGCTAGCGGGAGGTTTCGCCCATGCCAATGAGCAGTTCTTC,TRBV2,TRBD2,NA,TRBJ2-1
CASSPAGTGGVGEAFF,TGTGCCAGCAGCCCGGCCGGGACAGGGGGCGTCGGTGAAGCTTTCTTT,TRBV7-9,TRBD1,few,TRBJ1-1
CASSHGAATDGELFF,TGCGCCAGCAGCCACGGCGCGGCCACCGACGGGGAGCTGTTTTTT,TRBV5-1,NA,NA,TRBJ2-2
CASSATGGSAEAFF,TGCGCCAGCAGCGCTACAGGGGGCTCGGCTGAAGCTTTCTTT,TRBV5-1,TRBD1,NA,TRBJ1-1
CASSPGLAGVTDTQYF,TGTGCCAGCAGCCCCGGACTAGCGGGGGTCACAGATACGCAGTATTTT,TRBV7-9,TRBD2,NA,TRBJ2-3
CASSIGDRVTGELFF,TGTGCCAGTAGTATAGGGGACAGGGTAACCGGGGAGCTGTTTTTT,TRBV19,TRBD1,NA,TRBJ2-2
CASSLTSGNYGYTF,TGTGCCAGCAGCCTGACTTCAGGGAACTATGGCTACACCTTC,TRBV3-1/TRBV3-2,NA,once,TRBJ1-2
CASSFYTGELFF,TGTGCCAGCAGTTTTTACACCGGGGAGCTGTTTTTT,TRBV12-3/TRBV12-4,NA,NA,TRBJ2-2
CASSQGAEQYF,TGTGCCAGCAGCCAGGGGGCCGAGCAGTACTTC,TRBV3-1/TRBV3-2,NA,NA,TRBJ2-7
CAISESLGTSGSNEQFF,TGTGCCATCAGTGAGTCGCTGGGGACTAGCGGGAGCAATGAGCAGTTCTTC,TRBV10-3,TRBD2,NA,TRBJ2-1
CASSPRQASTGSPLHF,TGCGCCAGCAGCCCGAGACAGGCCTCAACAGGATCACCCCTCCACTTT,TRBV5-1,NA,NA,TRBJ1-6
CASSPRLREGQFF,TGCGCCAGCAGCCCCAGGCTCAGGGAGGGGCAGTTCTTC,TRBV4-3,TRBD2,NA,TRBJ2-1
CASSLRGENTEAFF,TGTGCCAGCAGCTTAAGGGGAGAGAACACTGAAGCTTTCTTT,TRBV7-8,NA,NA,TRBJ1-1
CASSLGTTGLWSGYTF,TGTGCCAGCAGCTTAGGAACTACGGGGCTGTGGAGTGGCTACACCTTC,TRBV7-8,NA,NA,TRBJ1-2
CASSRQGAGFSEAFF,TGTGCCAGCAGCCGCCAGGGGGCGGGGTTCTCTGAAGCTTTCTTT,TRBV6-2/TRBV6-3,TRBD1,NA,TRBJ1-1
CASKVEQLNTEAFF,TGCGCCAGCAAGGTGGAACAGCTGAACACTGAAGCTTTCTTT,TRBV5-1,NA,NA,TRBJ1-1
CASSQALLAGGQETQYF,TGTGCCAGCAGCCAAGCCCTATTAGCGGGGGGCCAAGAGACCCAGTACTTC,TRBV3-1/TRBV3-2,TRBD2,NA,TRBJ2-5
CASSSRDRNTGELFF,TGTGCCAGCAGCTCCCGGGACAGGAACACCGGGGAGCTGTTTTTT,TRBV9,TRBD1,NA,TRBJ2-2
CASSSGTNNEQFF,TGTGCCAGCTCATCCGGGACTAACAATGAGCAGTTCTTC,TRBV18,TRBD2,NA,TRBJ2-1
CASSSPAGGRSDTQYF,TGCGCCAGCAGCTCCCCGGCAGGGGGCAGATCAGATACGCAGTATTTT,TRBV5-1,TRBD1,NA,TRBJ2-3
CASSQGTSYSPLHF,TGCGCCAGCAGCCAAGGGACCAGCTATTCACCCCTCCACTTT,TRBV4-1,NA,NA,TRBJ1-6
CASSVDSSGTQYF,TGTGCCAGCAGCGTAGATTCTAGCGGAACGCAGTATTTT,TRBV9,TRBD2,NA,TRBJ2-3
CASSRAGTSNYEQYF,TGTGCCAGCAGCCGGGCCGGGACTAGTAACTACGAGCAGTACTTC,TRBV7-2,TRBD2,NA,TRBJ2-7
CASRASLSNQETQYF,TGTGCCAGCAGGGCCTCCCTATCCAACCAAGAGACCCAGTACTTC,TRBV5-8,NA,NA,TRBJ2-5
CASSRGELLHF,TGTGCCAGCAGCCGCGGGGAGCTCCTCCACTTT,TRBV7-2,NA,NA,TRBJ1-6
CASSFGLAANSYEQYF,TGTGCCAGCAGCTTCGGACTAGCGGCAAACTCCTACGAGCAGTACTTC,TRBV7-8,TRBD2,NA,TRBJ2-7
CASSEALDRGIYGYTF,TGTGCCAGCAGTGAAGCTTTGGACAGGGGAATCTATGGCTACACCTTC,TRBV6-1,TRBD1,NA,TRBJ1-2
CASSHGTSGGGETQYF,TGTGCCAGCAGCCATGGGACTAGCGGGGGCGGGGAGACCCAGTACTTC,TRBV4-2,TRBD2,few,TRBJ2-5
CASRRTRAYEQYF,TGTGCCAGCAGACGGACTAGGGCCTACGAGCAGTACTTC,TRBV6-5,TRBD2,NA,TRBJ2-7
CASSLFGDYNEQFF,TGTGCCAGCAGCTTATTCGGGGACTACAATGAGCAGTTCTTC,TRBV7-9,NA,NA,TRBJ2-1
CASSQDLQRYSEAFF,TGCGCCAGCAGCCAAGATCTACAGCGGTACAGCGAAGCTTTCTTT,TRBV4-1,NA,few,TRBJ1-1
CASSLNMGHSGNTIYF,TGTGCCAGCAGCTTAAATATGGGGCACTCTGGAAACACCATATATTTT,TRBV7-3,NA,NA,TRBJ1-3
CASSLFRSNAPNTEAFF,TGTGCCAGCAGCTTGTTCAGAAGTAACGCTCCGAACACTGAAGCTTTCTTT,TRBV7-2,NA,few,TRBJ1-1
CASIRGQYSNQPQHF,TGTGCCAGCATCAGGGGGCAATATAGCAATCAGCCCCAGCATTTT,TRBV28,TRBD1,NA,TRBJ1-5
CATSDPPSGRSTDTQYF,TGTGCCACCAGTGACCCCCCCAGCGGGCGAAGCACAGATACGCAGTATTTT,TRBV24-1,NA,NA,TRBJ2-3
CASSQDLGMNTEAFF,TGTGCCAGCAGCCAAGACCTAGGGATGAACACTGAAGCTTTCTTT,TRBV3-1/TRBV3-2,NA,few,TRBJ1-1
CAWARLPNYGYTF,TGTGCCTGGGCGCGACTACCTAACTATGGCTACACCTTC,TRBV30,NA,NA,TRBJ1-2
CASSPIWGRTGELFF,TGTGCCAGCTCACCAATCTGGGGGCGTACCGGGGAGCTGTTTTTT,TRBV18,NA,NA,TRBJ2-2
CASSSGWDRGTDTQYF,TGTGCCAGCAGCTCGGGTTGGGACAGGGGGACAGATACGCAGTATTTT,TRBV5-4,TRBD1,NA,TRBJ2-3
CASSEAGQGWAVTQYF,TGTGCCAGCAGTGAAGCGGGGCAGGGATGGGCGGTGACCCAGTACTTC,TRBV6-1,NA,NA,TRBJ2-5
CASSVQTGTDTQYF,TGTGCCAGCAGCGTACAGACAGGCACAGATACGCAGTATTTT,TRBV9,NA,NA,TRBJ2-3
CATSDPGRGQETQYF,TGTGCCACCAGTGATCCCGGACGGGGTCAAGAGACCCAGTACTTC,TRBV24-1,NA,few,TRBJ2-5
CASSELGLGGYEQYF,TGTGCCAGCAGTGAATTAGGGCTAGGGGGCTACGAGCAGTACTTC,TRBV6-1,NA,NA,TRBJ2-7